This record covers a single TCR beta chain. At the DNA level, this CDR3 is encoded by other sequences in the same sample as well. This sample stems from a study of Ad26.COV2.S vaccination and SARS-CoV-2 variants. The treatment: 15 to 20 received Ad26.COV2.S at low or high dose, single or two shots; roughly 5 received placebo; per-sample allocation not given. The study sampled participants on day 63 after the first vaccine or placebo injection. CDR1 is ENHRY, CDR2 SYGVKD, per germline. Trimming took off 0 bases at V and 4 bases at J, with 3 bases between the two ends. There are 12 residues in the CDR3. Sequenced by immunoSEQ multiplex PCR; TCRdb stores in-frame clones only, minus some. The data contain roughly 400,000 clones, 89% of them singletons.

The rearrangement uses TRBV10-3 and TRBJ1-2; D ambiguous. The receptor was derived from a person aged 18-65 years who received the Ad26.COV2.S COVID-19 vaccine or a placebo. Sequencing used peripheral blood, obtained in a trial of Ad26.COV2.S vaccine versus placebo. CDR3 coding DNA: TGTGCCATCAGTGAGTCGGGCTATGGCTACACCTTC. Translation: CAISESGYGYTF.